This T cell receptor (beta chain) is drawn from a study of CD8 T cells in Susac syndrome. The sequenced target, TCR beta, came from blood CD8+ and CD4+ T cells. The multiple sclerosis control group comprised treatment-naive patients with stable or active relapsing-remitting disease. Study-wide findings and caveats: The relatively small number of individuals in the TCR sequencing and HLA analysis was acknowledged by the study.

The ends were cut back, 4 bases at V and 0 bases at J, with 13 bases in the middle. The CDR3 extends over 16 amino acids. Germline V gene lookup returns CDR1 SGDLS and CDR2 YYNGEE. RNA, at about 0.5 to 1 ug, was reverse transcribed with random hexamers. Amplification of the TCR beta CDR3 was carried out by immunoSEQ multiplex PCR, which spanned a total of 54 Vbeta and 13 Jbeta segments. TCRdb ran MiXCR on the immunoSEQ multiplex PCR reads and lists one entry per CDR3 protein. The sample has around 300,000 distinct CDR3 sequences, 75% to 85% seen once. This clonotype was seen a single time. Its antigen is unknown.

Sequenced input: CD8+ T cells from PBMCs. The sequence came from a human donor with multiple sclerosis. The chain recombines TRBV9 with TRBJ1-4, with no clear D. CDR3 coding DNA: TGTGCCAGCAGCCTCCCCCCGGGGTCAACTAATGAAAAACTGTTTTTT. This gives the protein CASSLPPGSTNEKLFF.